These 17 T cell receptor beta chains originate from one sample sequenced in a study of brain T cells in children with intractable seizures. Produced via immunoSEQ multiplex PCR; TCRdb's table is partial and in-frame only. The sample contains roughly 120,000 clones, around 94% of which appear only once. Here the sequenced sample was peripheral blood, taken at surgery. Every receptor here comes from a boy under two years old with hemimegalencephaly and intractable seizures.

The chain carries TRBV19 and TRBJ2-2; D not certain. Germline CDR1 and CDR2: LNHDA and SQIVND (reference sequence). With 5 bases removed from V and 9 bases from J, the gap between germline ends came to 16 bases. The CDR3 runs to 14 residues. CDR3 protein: CASSPRAATRELFF. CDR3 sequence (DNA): TGTGCCAGTAGTCCCCGGGCCGCAACCAGGGAGCTGTTTTTT. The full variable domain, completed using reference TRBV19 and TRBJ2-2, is DGGITQSPKYLFRKEGQNVTLSCEQNLNHDAMYWYRQDPGQGLRLIYYSQIVNDFQKGDIAEGYSVSREKKESFPLTVTSAQKNPTAFYLCASSPRAATRELFFGEGSRLTVL.

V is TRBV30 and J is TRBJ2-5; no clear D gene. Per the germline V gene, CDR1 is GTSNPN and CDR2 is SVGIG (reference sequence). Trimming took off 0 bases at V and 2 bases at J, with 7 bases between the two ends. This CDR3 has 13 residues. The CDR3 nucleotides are TGTGCCTGGAGTGTACGCAGGCAAGAGACCCAGTACTTC. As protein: CAWSVRRQETQYF.

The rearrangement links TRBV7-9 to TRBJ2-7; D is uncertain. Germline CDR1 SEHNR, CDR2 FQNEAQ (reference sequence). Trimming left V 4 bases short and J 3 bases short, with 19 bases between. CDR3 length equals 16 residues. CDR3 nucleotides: TGTGCCAGCAGCTCGCCTGATGGCCCAAAATTCTACGAGCAGTACTTC. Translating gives CASSSPDGPKFYEQYF.

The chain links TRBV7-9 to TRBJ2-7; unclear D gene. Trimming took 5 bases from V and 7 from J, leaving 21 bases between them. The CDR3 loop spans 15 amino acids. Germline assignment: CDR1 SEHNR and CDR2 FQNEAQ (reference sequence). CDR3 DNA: TGTGCCAGCAGCCCCCCTCAAGGTGGGCAAGTGGAGCAGTACTTC. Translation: CASSPPQGGQVEQYF.

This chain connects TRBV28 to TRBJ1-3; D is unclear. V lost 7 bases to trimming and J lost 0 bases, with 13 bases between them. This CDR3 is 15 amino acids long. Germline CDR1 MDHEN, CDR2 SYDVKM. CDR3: CASIESANSGNTIYF. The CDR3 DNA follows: TGTGCCAGCATAGAATCAGCCAACTCTGGAAACACCATATATTTT.

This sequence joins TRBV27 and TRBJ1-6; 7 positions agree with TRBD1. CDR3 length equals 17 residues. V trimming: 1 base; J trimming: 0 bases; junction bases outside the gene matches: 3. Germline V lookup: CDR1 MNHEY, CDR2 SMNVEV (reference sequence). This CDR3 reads CASSLLTGSSYNSPLHF. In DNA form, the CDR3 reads TGTGCCAGCAGTTTATTGACAGGGAGCTCCTATAATTCACCCCTCCACTTT.

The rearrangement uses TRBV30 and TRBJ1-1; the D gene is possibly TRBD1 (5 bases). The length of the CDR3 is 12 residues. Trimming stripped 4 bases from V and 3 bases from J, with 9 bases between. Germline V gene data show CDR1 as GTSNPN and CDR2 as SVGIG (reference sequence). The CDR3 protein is CAWIPGYTEAFF. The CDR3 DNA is TGTGCCTGGATCCCAGGGTACACTGAAGCTTTCTTT.

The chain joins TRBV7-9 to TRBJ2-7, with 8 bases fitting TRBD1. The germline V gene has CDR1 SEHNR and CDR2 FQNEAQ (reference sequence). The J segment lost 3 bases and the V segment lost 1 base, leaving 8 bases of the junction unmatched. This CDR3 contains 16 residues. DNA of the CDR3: TGTGCCAGCAGCTTAGTCCTACGAGGACAGGGCTACGAGCAGTACTTC. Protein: CASSLVLRGQGYEQYF. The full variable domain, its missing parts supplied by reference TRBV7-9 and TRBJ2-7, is DTGVSQNPRHKITKRGQNVTFRCDPISEHNRLYWYRQTLGQGPEFLTYFQNEAQLEKSRLLSDRFSAERPKGSFSTLEIQRTEQGDSAMYLCASSLVLRGQGYEQYFGPGTRLTVT.

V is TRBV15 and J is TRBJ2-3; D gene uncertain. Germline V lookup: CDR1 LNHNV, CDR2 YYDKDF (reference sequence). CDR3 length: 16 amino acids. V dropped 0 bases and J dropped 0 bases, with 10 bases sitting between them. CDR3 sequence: CATSRDRTISTDTQYF. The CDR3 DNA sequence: TGTGCCACCAGCAGAGATCGGACGATCAGCACAGATACGCAGTATTTT.

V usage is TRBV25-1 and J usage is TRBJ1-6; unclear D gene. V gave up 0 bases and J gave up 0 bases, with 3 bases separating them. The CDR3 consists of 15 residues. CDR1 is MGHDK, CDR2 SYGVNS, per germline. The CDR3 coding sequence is TGTGCCAGCAGTGAATATCACTCCTATAATTCACCCCTCCACTTT. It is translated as CASSEYHSYNSPLHF. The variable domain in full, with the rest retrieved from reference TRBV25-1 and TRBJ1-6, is EADIYQTPRYLVIGTGKKITLECSQTMGHDKMYWYQQDPGMELHLIHYSYGVNSTEKGDLSSESTVSRIRTEHFPLTLESARPSHTSQYLCASSEYHSYNSPLHFGNGTRLTVT.

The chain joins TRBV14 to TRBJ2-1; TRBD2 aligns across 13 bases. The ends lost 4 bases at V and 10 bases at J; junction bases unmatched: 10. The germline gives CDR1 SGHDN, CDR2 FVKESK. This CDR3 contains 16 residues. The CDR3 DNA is TGTGCCAGCAGCCCTTTAACTAGCGGGAGGGCGTTCGAGCAGTTCTTC. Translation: CASSPLTSGRAFEQFF.

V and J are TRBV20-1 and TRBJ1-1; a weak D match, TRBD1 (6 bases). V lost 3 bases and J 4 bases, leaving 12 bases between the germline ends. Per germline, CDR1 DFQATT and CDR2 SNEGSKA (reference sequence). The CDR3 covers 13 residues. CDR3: CSASSGAGTEAFF. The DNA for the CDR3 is TGCAGTGCTAGTTCGGGGGCGGGCACTGAAGCTTTCTTT.

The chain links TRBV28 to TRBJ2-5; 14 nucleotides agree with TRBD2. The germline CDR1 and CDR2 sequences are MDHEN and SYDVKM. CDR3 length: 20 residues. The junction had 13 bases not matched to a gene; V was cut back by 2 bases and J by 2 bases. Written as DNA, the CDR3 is TGTGCCAGCAGTTTACGTATTTGGGGACTAGCGGGAGCCTATCAAGAGACCCAGTACTTC. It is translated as CASSLRIWGLAGAYQETQYF. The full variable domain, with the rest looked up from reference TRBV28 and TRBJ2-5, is DVKVTQSSRYLVKRTGEKVFLECVQDMDHENMFWYRQDPGLGLRLIYFSYDVKMKEKGDIPEGYSVSREKKERFSLILESASTNQTSMYLCASSLRIWGLAGAYQETQYFGPGTRLLVL.

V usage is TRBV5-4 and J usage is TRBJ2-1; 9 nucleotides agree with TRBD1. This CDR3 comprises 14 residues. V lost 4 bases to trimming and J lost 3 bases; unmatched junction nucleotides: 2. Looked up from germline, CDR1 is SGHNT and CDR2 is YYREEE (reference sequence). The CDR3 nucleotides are TGTGCCAGCAGCGCGGGACAGGGCTACAATGAGCAGTTCTTC. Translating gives CASSAGQGYNEQFF.

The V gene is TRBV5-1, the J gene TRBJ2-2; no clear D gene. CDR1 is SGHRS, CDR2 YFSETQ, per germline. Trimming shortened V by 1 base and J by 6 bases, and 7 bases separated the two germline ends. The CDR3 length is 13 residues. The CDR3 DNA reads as TGCGCCAGCAGCTTGAGGCCCGCCGGGGAGCTGTTTTTT. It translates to CASSLRPAGELFF.

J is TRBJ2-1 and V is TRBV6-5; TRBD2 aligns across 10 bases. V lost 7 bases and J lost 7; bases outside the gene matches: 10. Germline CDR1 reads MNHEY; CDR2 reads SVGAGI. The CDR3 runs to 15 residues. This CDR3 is CASTRTAGGLNEQFF. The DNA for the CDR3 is TGTGCCAGCACCCGAACAGCGGGAGGGCTTAATGAGCAGTTCTTC.

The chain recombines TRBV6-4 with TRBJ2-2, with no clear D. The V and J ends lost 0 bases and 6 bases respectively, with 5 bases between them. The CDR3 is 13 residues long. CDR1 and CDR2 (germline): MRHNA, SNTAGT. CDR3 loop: CASSDSIPGELFF. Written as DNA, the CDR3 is TGTGCCAGCAGTGACTCGATTCCCGGGGAGCTGTTTTTT.